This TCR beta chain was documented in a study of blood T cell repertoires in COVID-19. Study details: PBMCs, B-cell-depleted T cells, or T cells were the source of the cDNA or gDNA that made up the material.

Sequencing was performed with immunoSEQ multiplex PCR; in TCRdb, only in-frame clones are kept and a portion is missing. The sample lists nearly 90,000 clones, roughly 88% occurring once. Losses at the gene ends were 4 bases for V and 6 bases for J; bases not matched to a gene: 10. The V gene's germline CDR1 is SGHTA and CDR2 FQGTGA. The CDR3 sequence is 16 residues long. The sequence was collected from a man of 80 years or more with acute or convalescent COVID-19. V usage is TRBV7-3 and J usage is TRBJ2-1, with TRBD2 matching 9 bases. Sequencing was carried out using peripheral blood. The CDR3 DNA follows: TGTGCCAGCAGCTCCCAGGCTAGCGGGATCGCCAATGAGCAGTTCTTC. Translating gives CASSSQASGIANEQFF.